This TCR beta chain stems from a study of blood T cell repertoires in COVID-19. Germline V lookup: CDR1 SGDLS, CDR2 YYNGEE. This CDR3 is built from 15 residues. The trim removed 0 bases at V and 6 bases at J, leaving 4 bases unmatched. Per the original data handling: Counts of nucleated cells, estimated from reference gene primer amplification, were obtained. Only in-frame clones appear in the TCRdb table, and some are missing; sequencing was by immunoSEQ multiplex PCR. That table supplies the V and J calls and clone size; D and trimming were determined from the DNA. The data hold about 61,000 clones, with 85% to 90% observed a single time.

The V and J genes are TRBV9 and TRBJ2-1; TRBD2 agrees at 9 bases. Sequences were obtained from peripheral blood. The clonotype was recovered from a woman aged 50 to 60 with active or convalescent COVID-19. The CDR3 DNA follows: TGTGCCAGCAGCGTAGGACTAGCGGAGGGCAATGAGCAGTTCTTC. Protein sequence: CASSVGLAEGNEQFF.